One sample yielded the 18 T cell receptor beta chains listed below, sequenced in a study of T cells after yellow fever vaccination. MiXCR was run by TCRdb on the 5' RACE reads, yielding one entry per CDR3 protein. The top ten hold 15% to 20% of the sample, which has roughly 310,000 distinct CDR3 sequences, 7.5% to 9% seen once. Here the sequenced sample was PBMCs, taken on the day of the first yellow fever vaccination. These receptors were collected from a man between 18 and 35 years old who received the YFV17D yellow fever vaccine.

This clonotype was counted at least ten times. The J gene is TRBJ2-7, the V gene TRBV6-1; 10 nucleotides agree with TRBD2. The junction had 13 bases not matched to a gene; V was cut back by 3 bases and J by 5 bases. The CDR3 contains 17 residues. In germline, CDR1 is MNHNS, CDR2 SASEGT. CDR3 in DNA: TGTGCCAGCAGTGAGAGAGTTGAACTAGCGGGGTTCGACGAGCAGTACGTC. Translated: CASSERVELAGFDEQYV.

The chain links TRBV5-1 to TRBJ1-4, with TRBD1 matching over 7 bases. Per germline, CDR1 SGHRS and CDR2 YFSETQ. The CDR3 sequence is 15 residues long. With 4 bases clipped from V and 7 bases from J, the junction kept 10 bases outside the gene matches. The CDR3 coding sequence is TGCGCCAGCAGCGCAAGACAGGGCCAGGGTGAAAAACTGTTTTTT. Translation gives CASSARQGQGEKLFF.

This clonotype was counted between two and nine times. This chain joins TRBV5-4 and TRBJ1-1; D gene ambiguous. The CDR3 covers 14 residues. Trimming took 3 bases from V and 6 from J, leaving 15 bases between them. Germline loops: CDR1 SGHNT, CDR2 YYREEE (reference sequence). The CDR3: CASSSFGRAAEAFF. CDR3 bases: TGTGCCAGCAGCTCCTTCGGGAGGGCTGCTGAAGCTTTCTTT.

This clonotype was detected only a few times. J is TRBJ2-7 and V is TRBV28; TRBD1 agrees at 7 bases. The CDR3 contains 15 residues. The junction had 9 bases not matched to a gene; V was cut back by 5 bases and J by 2 bases. In germline, CDR1 is MDHEN, CDR2 SYDVKM. The CDR3 bases are TGTGCCAGCAGTCTGAACACAGGGGTCCCCTACGAGCAGTACGTC. Encoded protein: CASSLNTGVPYEQYV.

The chain has TRBV6-1 and TRBJ2-1; weak D call: TRBD1 (5 bases). Trimming took 6 bases from V and 4 from J, leaving 22 bases between them. This CDR3 is 17 amino acids long. From germline, CDR1 is MNHNS and CDR2 SASEGT. CDR3 sequence (DNA): TGTGCCAGCAGCCCTTTTAACCGACAGCTAGATTACAATGAGCAGTTCTTC. It specifies CASSPFNRQLDYNEQFF.

This chain uses TRBV6-6 with TRBJ2-7; D may be TRBD2 (6 bases). V was cut by 0 bases and J by 6 bases, with 6 bases left in between. The CDR3 is made up of 12 amino acids. Per the germline V gene, CDR1 is MNHNY and CDR2 is SVGAGI (reference sequence). The DNA of the CDR3 is TGTGCCAGCAGTTACTCGGGGGGCGAGCAGTACGTC. This encodes CASSYSGGEQYV.

The chain carries TRBV20-1 and TRBJ2-2, with 8 bases identical to TRBD2. This CDR3 comprises 16 residues. CDR1 and CDR2 (germline): DFQATT, SNEGSKA (reference sequence). Trimming at V came to 0 bases and at J to 4 bases, leaving 7 bases not matched to a gene. CDR3 amino acids: CSARDQSGGGTGELFF. Written as DNA, the CDR3 is TGCAGTGCTAGAGATCAAAGCGGGGGTGGCACCGGGGAGCTGTTTTTT.

This clonotype came up many times. The gene calls are TRBV9 and TRBJ2-1; D is possibly TRBD1 or TRBD2 (6 bases each). The ends were cut back, 5 bases at V and 0 bases at J, with 15 bases in the middle. CDR3 length equals 16 residues. CDR1 is SGDLS and CDR2 is YYNGEE in the germline V gene. The CDR3 nucleotides are TGTGCCAGCAGTGAGAACGGGGGCAGCTCCTACAATGAGCAGTTCTTC. It translates to CASSENGGSSYNEQFF.

In its sample, this clonotype was seen many times. The rearrangement joins TRBV20-1 to TRBJ2-7; D gene uncertain. There are 14 residues in the CDR3. Germline V lookup: CDR1 DFQATT, CDR2 SNEGSKA (reference sequence). V was clipped by 4 bases and J by 2 bases, with 15 bases between them. The CDR3 is CSATGPINTYEQYF. The CDR3, as DNA: TGCAGTGCTACCGGGCCCATAAACACCTACGAGCAGTACTTC.

This rearrangement joins TRBV7-9 to TRBJ1-1; TRBD1 is a possible D gene (6 bases). Germline CDR1 SEHNR, CDR2 FQNEAQ (reference sequence). The CDR3 has 14 amino acids. Trimming took off 6 bases at V and 0 bases at J, with 11 bases between the two ends. The CDR3 here is CASRGTGMNTEAFF. The CDR3 coding sequence is TGTGCCAGCAGGGGAACAGGGATGAACACTGAAGCTTTCTTT.

This clonotype was seen a few times. The chain links TRBV15 to TRBJ1-1, with a weak D call TRBD1 (5 bases). CDR3 size: 12 residues. Germline V gives CDR1 LNHNV, CDR2 YYDKDF (reference sequence). V gave up 2 bases and J gave up 9 bases, with 10 bases separating them. The CDR3 coding sequence is TGTGCCACCAGCAGACAGGGTCACAAAGCTTTCTTT. This translates into CATSRQGHKAFF. The whole variable domain, filled in from reference TRBV15 and TRBJ1-1, reads DAMVIQNPRYQVTQFGKPVTLSCSQTLNHNVMYWYQQKSSQAPKLLFHYYDKDFNNEADTPDNFQSRRPNTSFCFLDIRSPGLGDTAMYLCATSRQGHKAFFGQGTRLTVV.

This clonotype was observed at least ten times. V and J are TRBV6-5 and TRBJ1-6; D uncertain. The CDR3 length is 13 residues. In germline, CDR1 is MNHEY, CDR2 SVGAGI. Trimming removed 2 bases at V and 9 bases at J, with 8 bases between. CDR3 protein: CASSYGTVSPLHF. The CDR3, as DNA: TGTGCCAGCAGTTACGGAACAGTTTCACCCCTCCACTTT.

This clonotype has only a few counts. The chain combines TRBV7-2 with TRBJ2-3, with unresolved D. There are 16 residues in the CDR3. Per the germline V gene, CDR1 is SGHTA and CDR2 is FQGNSA. Deletions cut 5 bases from V and 2 bases from J, with 17 bases between. The CDR3 protein is CASSQLNIGATDTQYF. The CDR3 nucleotides read TGTGCCAGCAGCCAACTAAATATAGGCGCCACAGATACGCAGTATTTT.

This clonotype occurred many times. J is TRBJ2-1 and V is TRBV7-2; 10 bases align to TRBD2. The germline CDR1 and CDR2 sequences are SGHTA and FQGNSA. The CDR3 length is 15 residues. The ends lost 5 bases at V and 9 bases at J; junction bases unmatched: 10. The CDR3 spells CASSISGGIRPEQFF. CDR3 coding DNA: TGTGCCAGCAGCATTAGCGGGGGGATCCGTCCTGAGCAGTTCTTC.

Worth noting for this clonotype: The germline gene is not matched at one end of the junction; a read error may be the cause. The V call is TRBV11-2, the J call TRBJ2-1; 9 bases are shared with TRBD2. Per germline, CDR1 SGHAT and CDR2 FQNNGV. There are 15 residues in the CDR3. DNA for the CDR3: TGTGCCAGCAGCCGGTGGAGTTTAGCGGGGGCCCCCCTGCTCTTC. It specifies CASSRWSLAGAPLLF.

This clonotype has a handful of counts. The gene calls are TRBV11-2 and TRBJ2-1; weak D call: TRBD1 (6 bases). V was shortened by 5 bases and J by 4 bases, with 21 bases between the two germline ends. Germline CDR1 SGHAT, CDR2 FQNNGV. This CDR3 comprises 17 residues. The CDR3 is CASSTRGRGLMYNEQFF. The DNA of the CDR3 is TGTGCCAGCAGCACCCGCGGCAGGGGTCTCATGTACAATGAGCAGTTCTTC.

This clonotype came up a few times. The V call is TRBV11-2, the J call TRBJ1-6, with a weak D call TRBD1 (5 bases). The CDR3 sequence is 15 residues long. The V end lost 7 bases, the J end lost 6 bases, and 16 bases lay between the germline ends. Germline CDR1 is SGHAT and CDR2 is FQNNGV. This CDR3 reads CASTPQLTANSPLHF. CDR3 sequence (DNA): TGTGCCAGCACCCCCCAACTGACAGCTAATTCACCCCTCCACTTT.

The J gene is TRBJ2-6, the V gene TRBV12-3 or TRBV12-4; perhaps TRBD1 as D (6 bases). Trimming pared 8 bases from V and 0 bases from J, leaving 20 bases between. The CDR3 runs to 18 residues. In DNA, the CDR3 is TGTGCCAGCGGCTGGACAACAGGGACGATCTCTGGGGCCAACGTCCTGACTTTC. This translates into CASGWTTGTISGANVLTF.